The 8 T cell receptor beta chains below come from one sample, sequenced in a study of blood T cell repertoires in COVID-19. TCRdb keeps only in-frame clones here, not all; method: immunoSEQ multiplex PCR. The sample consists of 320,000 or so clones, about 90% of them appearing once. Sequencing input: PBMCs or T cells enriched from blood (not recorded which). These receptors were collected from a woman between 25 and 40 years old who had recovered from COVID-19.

The CDR3 DNA reads TGTGCCAGCAGTGAAGGTCTGAGAAGTGTTAATGAAAAACTGTTTTTT. Its translation: CASSEGLRSVNEKLFF. The chain combines TRBV6-1 with TRBJ1-4; no clear D gene. Trimming took 1 base from V and 4 from J, leaving 13 bases between them. CDR1 and CDR2 from the germline V gene are MNHNS and SASEGT. This CDR3 spans 16 amino acids.

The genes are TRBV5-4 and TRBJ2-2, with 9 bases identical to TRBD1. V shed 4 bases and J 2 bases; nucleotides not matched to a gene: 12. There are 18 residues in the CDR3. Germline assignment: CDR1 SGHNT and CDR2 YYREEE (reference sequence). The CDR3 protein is CASSGTGTGNINTGELFF. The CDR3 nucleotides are TGTGCCAGCAGCGGGACCGGGACAGGGAACATTAACACCGGGGAGCTGTTTTTT. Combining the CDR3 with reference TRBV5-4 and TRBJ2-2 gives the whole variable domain ETGVTQSPTHLIKTRGQQVTLRCSSQSGHNTVSWYQQALGQGPQFIFQYYREEENGRGNFPPRFSGLQFPNYSSELNVNALELDDSALYLCASSGTGTGNINTGELFFGEGSRLTVL.

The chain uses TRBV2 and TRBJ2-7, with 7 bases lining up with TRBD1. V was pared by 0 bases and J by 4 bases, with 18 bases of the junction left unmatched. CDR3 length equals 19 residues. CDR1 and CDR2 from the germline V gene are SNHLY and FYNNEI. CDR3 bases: TGTGCCAGCAGTGAAGCGCTTTACCGAATACCGGGACAGTCATACGAGCAGTACTTC. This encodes CASSEALYRIPGQSYEQYF.

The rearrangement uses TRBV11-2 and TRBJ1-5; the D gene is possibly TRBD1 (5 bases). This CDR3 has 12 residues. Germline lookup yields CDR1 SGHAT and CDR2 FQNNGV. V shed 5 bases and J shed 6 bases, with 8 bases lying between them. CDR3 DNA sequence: TGTGCCAGCAGCGCGGGGGGTCAGCCCCAGCATTTT. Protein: CASSAGGQPQHF.

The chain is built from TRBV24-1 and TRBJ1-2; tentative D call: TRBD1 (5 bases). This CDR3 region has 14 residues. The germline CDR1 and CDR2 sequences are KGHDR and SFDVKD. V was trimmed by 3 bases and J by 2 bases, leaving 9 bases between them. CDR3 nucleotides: TGTGCCACCAGTGATAATGCAGGGAACTATGGCTACACCTTC. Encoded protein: CATSDNAGNYGYTF.

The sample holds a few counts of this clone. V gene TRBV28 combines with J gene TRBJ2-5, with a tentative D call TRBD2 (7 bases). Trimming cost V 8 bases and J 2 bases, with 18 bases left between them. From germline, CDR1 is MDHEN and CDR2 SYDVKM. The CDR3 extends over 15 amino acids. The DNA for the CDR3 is TGTGCCAGCCACCAAGGGGGGCGGGAGCAAGAGACCCAGTACTTC. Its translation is CASHQGGREQETQYF. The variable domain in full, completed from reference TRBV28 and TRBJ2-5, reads DVKVTQSSRYLVKRTGEKVFLECVQDMDHENMFWYRQDPGLGLRLIYFSYDVKMKEKGDIPEGYSVSREKKERFSLILESASTNQTSMYLCASHQGGREQETQYFGPGTRLLVL.

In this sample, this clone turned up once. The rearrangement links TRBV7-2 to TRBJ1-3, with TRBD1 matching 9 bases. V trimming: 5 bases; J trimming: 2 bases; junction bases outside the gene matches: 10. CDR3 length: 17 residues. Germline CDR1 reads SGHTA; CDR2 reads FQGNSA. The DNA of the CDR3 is TGTGCCAGCAGCCAGAAGACAGGGGGTGTGACTGGAAACACCATATATTTT. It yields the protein CASSQKTGGVTGNTIYF.

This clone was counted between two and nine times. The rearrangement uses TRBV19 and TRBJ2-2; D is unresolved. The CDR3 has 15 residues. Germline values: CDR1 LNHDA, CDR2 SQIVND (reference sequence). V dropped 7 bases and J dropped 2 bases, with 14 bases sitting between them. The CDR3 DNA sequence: TGTGCCAGTATGGCTAGGCAGTCCAACACCGGGGAGCTGTTTTTT. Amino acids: CASMARQSNTGELFF.